This T cell receptor (beta chain) stems from a study of blood T cell repertoires in COVID-19. The wider study: COVID-19 samples, acute and convalescent, were from the United States, Italy and Spain. Sample material is recorded as cDNA or gDNA derived from T cells, B-cell-depleted T cells, or PBMCs.

The CDR3 has 14 amino acids. V lost 5 bases to trimming and J lost 8 bases, with 16 bases between them. CDR1 is SNHLY, CDR2 FYNNEI, per germline. Per the authors' pipeline: By means of reference gene primer amplification, nucleated cell counts were estimated. The method was immunoSEQ multiplex PCR; TCRdb's version includes in-frame clones alone and lacks a portion of them. V and J calls and clone size are as listed in that table; D and trimming were resolved from the DNA. The sample includes around 120,000 clones, about 89% seen only once; the top ten take 25% to 30%. This receptor was identified in a woman in her sixties or seventies with acute or convalescent COVID-19. The chain combines TRBV2 with TRBJ2-1, with a tentative D call TRBD2 (7 bases). The sample taken for sequencing was peripheral blood. CDR3: CASSLRGGTHEQFF. The DNA of the CDR3 is TGTGCCAGCAGTTTGAGGGGGGGCACGCATGAGCAGTTCTTC.